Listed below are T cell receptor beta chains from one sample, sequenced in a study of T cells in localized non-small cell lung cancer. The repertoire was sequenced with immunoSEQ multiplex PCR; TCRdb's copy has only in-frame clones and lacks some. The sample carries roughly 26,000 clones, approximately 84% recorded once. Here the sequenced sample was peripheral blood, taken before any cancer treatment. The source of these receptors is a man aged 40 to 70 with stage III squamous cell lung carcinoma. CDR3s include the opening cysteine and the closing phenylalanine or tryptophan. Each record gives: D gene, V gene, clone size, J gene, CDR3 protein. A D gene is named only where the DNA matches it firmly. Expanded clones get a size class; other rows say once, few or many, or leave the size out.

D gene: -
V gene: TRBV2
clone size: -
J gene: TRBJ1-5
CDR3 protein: CASSRNGRTNQPQHF

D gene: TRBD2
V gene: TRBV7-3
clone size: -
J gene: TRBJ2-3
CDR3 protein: CASGEGNTDTQYF

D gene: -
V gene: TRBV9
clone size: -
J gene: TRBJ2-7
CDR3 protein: CASKGGRYYEQYF

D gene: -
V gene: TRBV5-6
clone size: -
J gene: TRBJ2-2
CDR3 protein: CASSTLDGELFF

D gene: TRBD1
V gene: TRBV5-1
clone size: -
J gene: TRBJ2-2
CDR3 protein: CASSLDPGGTTGELFF

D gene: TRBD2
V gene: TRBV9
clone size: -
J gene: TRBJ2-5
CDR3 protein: CASSEGLDVETQYF

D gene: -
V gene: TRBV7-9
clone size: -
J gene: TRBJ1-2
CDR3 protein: CASSSAGQGIYGYTF

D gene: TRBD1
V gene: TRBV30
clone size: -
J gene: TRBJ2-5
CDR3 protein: CAWSPGQGNEETQYF

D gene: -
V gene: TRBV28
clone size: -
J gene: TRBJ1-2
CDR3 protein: CASSLPGASGYTF

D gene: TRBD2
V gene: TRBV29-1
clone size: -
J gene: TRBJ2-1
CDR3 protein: CSVETLTSDSYNEQFF

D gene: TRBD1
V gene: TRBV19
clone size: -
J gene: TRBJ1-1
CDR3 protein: CASKGQGAIEAFF

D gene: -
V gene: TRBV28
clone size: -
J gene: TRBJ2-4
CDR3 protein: CASSLRQTNIQYF

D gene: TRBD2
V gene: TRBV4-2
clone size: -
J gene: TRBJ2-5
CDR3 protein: CASSHPGTSGQETQYF

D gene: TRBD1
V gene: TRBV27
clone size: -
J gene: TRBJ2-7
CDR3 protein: CASSPDRIASEQYF

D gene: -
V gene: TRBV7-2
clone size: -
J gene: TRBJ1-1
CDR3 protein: CASSLTRNTEAFF

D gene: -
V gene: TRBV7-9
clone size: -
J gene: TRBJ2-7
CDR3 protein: CASSLKSGGILAHEQYF

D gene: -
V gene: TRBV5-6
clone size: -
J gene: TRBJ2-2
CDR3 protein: CASSRLARELFF

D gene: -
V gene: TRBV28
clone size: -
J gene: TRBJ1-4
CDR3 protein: CASSLSTNEKLFF

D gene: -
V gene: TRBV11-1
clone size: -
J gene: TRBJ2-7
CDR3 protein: CASNNRGYEQYF

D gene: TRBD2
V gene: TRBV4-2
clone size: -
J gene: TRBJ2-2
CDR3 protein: CASSQASFSGSVGELFF

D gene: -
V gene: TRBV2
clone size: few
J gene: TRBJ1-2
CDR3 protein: CASSLRQNPLYGYTF

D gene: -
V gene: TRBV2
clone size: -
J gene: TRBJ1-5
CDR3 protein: CASRGESQPQHF

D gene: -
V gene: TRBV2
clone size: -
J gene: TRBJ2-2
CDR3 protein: CASRGPGELFF

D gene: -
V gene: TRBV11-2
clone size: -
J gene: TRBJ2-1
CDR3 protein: CASSLDSRSSKFF

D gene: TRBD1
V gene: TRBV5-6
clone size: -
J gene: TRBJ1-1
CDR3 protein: CASSTGGAEAFF

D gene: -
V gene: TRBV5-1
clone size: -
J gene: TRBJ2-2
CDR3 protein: CASSQGGGTGELFF

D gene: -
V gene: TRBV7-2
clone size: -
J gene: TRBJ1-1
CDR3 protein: CASSFPVQGEAFF

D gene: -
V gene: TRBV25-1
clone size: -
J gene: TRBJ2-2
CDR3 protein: CASSAGYTGELFF

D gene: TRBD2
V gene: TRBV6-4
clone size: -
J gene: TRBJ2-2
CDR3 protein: CASSVIAGVELFF

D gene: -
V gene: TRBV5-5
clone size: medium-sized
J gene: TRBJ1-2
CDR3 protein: CASSPDSGGYGYTF

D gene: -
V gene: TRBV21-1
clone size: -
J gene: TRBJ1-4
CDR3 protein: CASSMEGRQGVEKLFF

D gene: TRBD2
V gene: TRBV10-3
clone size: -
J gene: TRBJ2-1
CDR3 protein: CATTTSGELEQFF

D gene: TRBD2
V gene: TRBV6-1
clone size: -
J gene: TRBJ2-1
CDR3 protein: CASSEDGGRGGNEQFF

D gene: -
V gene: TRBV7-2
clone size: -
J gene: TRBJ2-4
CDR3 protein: CASSLTELAKNIQYF

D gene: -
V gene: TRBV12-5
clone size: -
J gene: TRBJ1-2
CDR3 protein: CASGLVGLPWTPLAQRAGYTF

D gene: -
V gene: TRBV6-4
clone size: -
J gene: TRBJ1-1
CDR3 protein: CASSEDGNTEAFF

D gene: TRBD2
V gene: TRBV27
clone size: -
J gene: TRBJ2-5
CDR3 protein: CASSLTSGGGTQYF

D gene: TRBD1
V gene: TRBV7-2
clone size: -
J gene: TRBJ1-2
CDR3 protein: CASSLFTGANYGYTF

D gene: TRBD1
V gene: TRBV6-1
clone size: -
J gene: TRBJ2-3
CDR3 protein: CASSERDRNTDTQYF

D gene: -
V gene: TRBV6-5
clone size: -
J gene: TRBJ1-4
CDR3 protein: CASSRGFGKLFF

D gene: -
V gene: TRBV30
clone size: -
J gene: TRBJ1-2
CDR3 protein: CARRRLGTDYGYTF

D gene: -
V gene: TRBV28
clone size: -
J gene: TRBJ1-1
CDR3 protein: CATDPIGTEAFF

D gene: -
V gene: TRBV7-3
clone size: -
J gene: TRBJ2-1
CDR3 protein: CASSRGGTTVNEQFF

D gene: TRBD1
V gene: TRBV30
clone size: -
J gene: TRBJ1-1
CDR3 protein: CAWSLGGFGVGTEAFF